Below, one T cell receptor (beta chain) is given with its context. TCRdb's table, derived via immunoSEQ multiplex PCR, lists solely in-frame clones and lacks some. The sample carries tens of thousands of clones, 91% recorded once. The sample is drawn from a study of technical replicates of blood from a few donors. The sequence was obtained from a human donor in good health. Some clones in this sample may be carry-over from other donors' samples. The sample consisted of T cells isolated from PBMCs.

This CDR3 reads CASRAAGNGNTEAFF. As DNA, the CDR3 is TGCGCCAGCAGGGCTGCAGGAAACGGGAACACTGAAGCTTTCTTT. The chain carries TRBV5-1 and TRBJ1-1; no reliable D call. The CDR3 has 15 amino acids. Trimming took 5 bases from V and 1 from J, leaving 15 bases between them. The germline V gene has CDR1 SGHRS and CDR2 YFSETQ.